The 7 T cell receptor beta chains below were found in one sample sequenced in a study of blood T cell repertoires in COVID-19. Profiled with immunoSEQ multiplex PCR; TCRdb holds only in-frame clones, not every one. The table has a few hundred thousand clones, approximately 88% seen once; the top ten hold around 5.8%. The sample taken for sequencing was PBMCs or T cells enriched from blood (not recorded which). These receptors all stem from a woman in her 40s who had recovered from COVID-19.

V usage is TRBV3-1 (or the pseudogene TRBV3-2) and J usage is TRBJ2-2; 8 nucleotides match TRBD2. V trimming: 4 bases; J trimming: 4 bases; junction bases outside the gene matches: 2. Germline V gene lookup returns CDR1 LGHDT and CDR2 YNNKEL (reference sequence). This CDR3 comprises 14 residues. The CDR3 loop reads CASSRTSRTGELFF. CDR3 DNA sequence: TGTGCCAGCAGCCGGACTAGCCGCACCGGGGAGCTGTTTTTT.

J is TRBJ2-7 and V is TRBV30, with D tentatively TRBD1 (6 bases). Germline values: CDR1 GTSNPN, CDR2 SVGIG (reference sequence). The CDR3 loop spans 12 amino acids. Trimming stripped 2 bases from V and 3 bases from J, with 8 bases between. The CDR3 bases are TGTGCCTGGAGTAAACAGGGCTACGAGCAGTACTTC. Its protein product is CAWSKQGYEQYF.

This chain links TRBV12-3 or TRBV12-4 with TRBJ1-4; D is unresolved. This CDR3 is built from 12 residues. V was pared by 1 base and J by 12 bases, with 9 bases between. For the CDR3, the DNA is TGTGCCAGCAGTTTAGGGGAGATTGAACTGTTTTTT. Protein: CASSLGEIELFF.

The chain joins TRBV18 to TRBJ1-2, with TRBD1 identical over 10 bases. V lost 5 bases, J lost 4 bases, and 13 bases stayed unmatched. The CDR3 contains 17 residues. Germline CDR1 KGHSH, CDR2 LQKENI. CDR3 DNA sequence: TGTGCCAGCTCATCCCCAGACAGGGGGCGTGGGAGCTATGGCTACACCTTC. Its protein is CASSSPDRGRGSYGYTF. The complete variable domain, with remaining parts taken from reference TRBV18 and TRBJ1-2, reads NAGVMQNPRHLVRRRGQEARLRCSPMKGHSHVYWYRQLPEEGLKFMVYLQKENIIDESGMPKERFSAEFPKEGPSILRIQQVVRGDSAAYFCASSSPDRGRGSYGYTFGSGTRLTVV.

This chain joins TRBV5-6 and TRBJ2-1; TRBD2 matches 8 bases. CDR1 is SGHDT and CDR2 is YYEEEE in the germline V gene. V shed 6 bases and J 10 bases; nucleotides not matched to a gene: 18. The CDR3 covers 16 residues. The CDR3: CASTSPGGLELSEQFF. CDR3 bases: TGTGCCAGCACCTCACCCGGGGGACTAGAGTTGAGCGAGCAGTTCTTC.

This chain links TRBV6-6 with TRBJ2-1; TRBD2 matches 11 bases. CDR1 and CDR2 from the germline V gene are MNHNY and SVGAGI (reference sequence). Germline trimming cut 2 bases from V and 8 bases from J; bases unmatched to any gene: 8. This CDR3 contains 16 residues. The CDR3 reads CASSYLNSGRADEQFF. CDR3 DNA sequence: TGTGCCAGCAGTTACCTAAATAGCGGGAGGGCCGATGAGCAGTTCTTC.

J is TRBJ1-5 and V is TRBV19; D is possibly TRBD1 (6 bases). Looked up from germline, CDR1 is LNHDA and CDR2 is SQIVND (reference sequence). V was shortened by 3 bases and J by 6 bases, with 12 bases between the two germline ends. CDR3 size: 14 residues. The CDR3 bases are TGTGCCAGTAGTATCGGGACAAGAAGTCAGCCCCAGCATTTT. It specifies CASSIGTRSQPQHF. Combining the CDR3 with reference TRBV19 and TRBJ1-5 gives the whole variable domain DGGITQSPKYLFRKEGQNVTLSCEQNLNHDAMYWYRQDPGQGLRLIYYSQIVNDFQKGDIAEGYSVSREKKESFPLTVTSAQKNPTAFYLCASSIGTRSQPQHFGDGTRLSIL.